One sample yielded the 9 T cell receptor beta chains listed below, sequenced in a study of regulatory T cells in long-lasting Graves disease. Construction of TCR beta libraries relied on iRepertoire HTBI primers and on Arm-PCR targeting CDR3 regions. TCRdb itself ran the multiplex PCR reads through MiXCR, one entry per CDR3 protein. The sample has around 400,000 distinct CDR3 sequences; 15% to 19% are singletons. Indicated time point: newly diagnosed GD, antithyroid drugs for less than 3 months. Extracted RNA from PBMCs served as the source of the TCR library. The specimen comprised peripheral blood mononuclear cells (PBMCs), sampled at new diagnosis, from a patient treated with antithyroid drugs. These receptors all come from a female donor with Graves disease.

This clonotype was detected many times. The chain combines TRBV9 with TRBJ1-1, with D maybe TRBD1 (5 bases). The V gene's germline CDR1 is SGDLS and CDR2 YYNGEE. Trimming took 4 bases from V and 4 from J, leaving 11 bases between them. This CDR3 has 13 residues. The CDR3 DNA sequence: TGTGCCAGCAGCCCGACAGATACCACTGAAGCTTTCTTT. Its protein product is CASSPTDTTEAFF.

The CDR3 here is CASSLESAGGYNEQFF. The CDR3, as DNA: TGTGCCAGCAGCTTAGAGTCAGCGGGAGGCTACAATGAGCAGTTCTTC. The chain carries TRBV7-9 and TRBJ2-1; 9 bases match TRBD2. V dropped 1 base and J dropped 3; count of bases not matched to a gene: 4. The CDR3 contains 16 residues. CDR1 is SEHNR and CDR2 is FQNEAQ in the germline V gene (reference sequence).

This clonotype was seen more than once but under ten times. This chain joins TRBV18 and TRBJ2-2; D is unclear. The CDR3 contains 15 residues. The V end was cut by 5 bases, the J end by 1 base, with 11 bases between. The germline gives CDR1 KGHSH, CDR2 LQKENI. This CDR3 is CASSEHQGNTGELFF. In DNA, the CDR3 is TGTGCCAGCTCAGAACATCAAGGGAACACCGGGGAGCTGTTTTTT.

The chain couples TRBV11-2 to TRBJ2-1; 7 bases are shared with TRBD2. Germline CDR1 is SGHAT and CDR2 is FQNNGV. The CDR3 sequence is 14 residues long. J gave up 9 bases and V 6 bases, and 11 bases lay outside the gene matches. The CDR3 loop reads CASSPTLSGGEQFF. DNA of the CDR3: TGTGCCAGCAGTCCCACTCTCTCGGGGGGTGAGCAGTTCTTC.

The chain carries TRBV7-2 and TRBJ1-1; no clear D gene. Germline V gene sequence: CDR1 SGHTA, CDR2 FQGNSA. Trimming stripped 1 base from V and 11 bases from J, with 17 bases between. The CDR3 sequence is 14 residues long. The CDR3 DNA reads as TGTGCCAGCAGCTTAGGCGGGAGTTCGAACGCGGCTTTCTTT. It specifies CASSLGGSSNAAFF.

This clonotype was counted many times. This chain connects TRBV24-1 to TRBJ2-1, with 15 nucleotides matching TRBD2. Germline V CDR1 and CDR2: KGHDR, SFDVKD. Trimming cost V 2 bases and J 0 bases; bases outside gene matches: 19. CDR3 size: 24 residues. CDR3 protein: CATSDSTGLAGGNYDLGSYNEQFF. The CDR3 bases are TGTGCCACCAGTGATTCGACGGGACTAGCGGGAGGTAATTATGATCTCGGCTCCTACAATGAGCAGTTCTTC.

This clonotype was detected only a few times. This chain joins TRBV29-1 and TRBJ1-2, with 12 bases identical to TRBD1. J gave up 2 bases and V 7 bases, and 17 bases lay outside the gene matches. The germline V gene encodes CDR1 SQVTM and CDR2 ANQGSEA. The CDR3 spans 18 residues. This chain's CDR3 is CSARGPGTGGTENYGYTF. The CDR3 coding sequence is TGCAGCGCCAGGGGTCCCGGGACAGGGGGCACTGAGAACTATGGCTACACCTTC.

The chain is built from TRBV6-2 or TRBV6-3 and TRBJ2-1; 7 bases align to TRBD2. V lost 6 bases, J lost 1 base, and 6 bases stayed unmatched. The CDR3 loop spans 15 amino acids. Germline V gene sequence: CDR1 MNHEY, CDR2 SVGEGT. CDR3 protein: CASRPAGWSYNEQFF. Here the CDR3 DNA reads TGTGCCAGCAGGCCAGCGGGATGGTCCTACAATGAGCAGTTCTTC.

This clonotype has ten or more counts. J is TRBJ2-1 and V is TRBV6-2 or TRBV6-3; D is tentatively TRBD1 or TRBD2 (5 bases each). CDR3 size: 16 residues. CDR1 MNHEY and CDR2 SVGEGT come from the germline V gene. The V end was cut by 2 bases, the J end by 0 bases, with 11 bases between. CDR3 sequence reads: CASSYGDVPSYNEQFF. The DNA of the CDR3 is TGTGCCAGCAGTTACGGGGACGTCCCCTCCTACAATGAGCAGTTCTTC.